The next 14 T cell receptor beta chains were all read from a single sample in a study of blood T cell repertoires in COVID-19. Data came from immunoSEQ multiplex PCR; TCRdb stores just in-frame clones and leaves some out. The table has around 160,000 clones, about 86% seen once. Material for sequencing was peripheral blood. These receptors originate from a woman of 80 years or more with acute or convalescent COVID-19.

This sequence joins TRBV6-5 and TRBJ1-1; 7 bases are a match to TRBD1. The CDR3 contains 16 residues. J lost 4 bases, V lost 2 bases, and 10 bases had no gene match. Germline V gives CDR1 MNHEY, CDR2 SVGAGI. The CDR3 DNA reads TGTGCCAGCAGTTACCGATCGACAGGGCGGCCCACTGAAGCTTTCTTT. The encoded protein is CASSYRSTGRPTEAFF.

The CDR3 sequence: CASSVPGTGGYEQYF. The DNA of the CDR3 is TGTGCCAGCAGCGTCCCCGGGACAGGGGGCTACGAGCAGTACTTC. The chain combines TRBV3-1 (or the pseudogene TRBV3-2) with TRBJ2-7; TRBD1 agrees at 11 bases. Trimming took 5 bases from V and 3 from J; bases not matched to a gene: 6. The germline gives CDR1 LGHDT, CDR2 YNNKEL (reference sequence). The CDR3 length is 15 residues.

CDR3 protein: CASSKPGTGSHEQYF. CDR3 nucleotides: TGTGCCAGCAGCAAACCCGGGACAGGGAGCCACGAGCAGTACTTC. V and J are TRBV5-4 and TRBJ2-7; 9 bases map to TRBD1. Trimming removed 4 bases from V and 5 bases from J; junction bases left unmatched: 10. CDR1 is SGHNT, CDR2 YYREEE, per germline (reference sequence). The CDR3 contains 15 residues.

The chain couples TRBV15 to TRBJ1-4; no clear D gene. This CDR3 has 11 amino acids. CDR1 is LNHNV and CDR2 is YYDKDF in the germline V gene (reference sequence). V was pared by 5 bases and J by 6 bases, with 4 bases between. The CDR3 loop is CATSVDEKLFF. The CDR3 region has the DNA TGTGCCACCAGCGTCGATGAAAAACTGTTTTTT.

The rearrangement uses TRBV9 and TRBJ2-5, with TRBD1 matching over 7 bases. V shed 0 bases and J 5 bases; nucleotides not matched to a gene: 4. The length of the CDR3 is 14 residues. In germline, CDR1 is SGDLS, CDR2 YYNGEE. Here the CDR3 reads CASSVEGAWETQYF. The CDR3 nucleotides read TGTGCCAGCAGCGTAGAGGGGGCTTGGGAGACCCAGTACTTC.

The chain links TRBV30 to TRBJ1-1; 8 bases match TRBD1. Germline V gene lookup returns CDR1 GTSNPN and CDR2 SVGIG (reference sequence). The length of the CDR3 is 16 residues. Losses at the gene ends were 0 bases for V and 2 bases for J; bases not matched to a gene: 8. CDR3 coding DNA: TGTGCCTGGAGTGTACAGGGGGGAGTAATAAACACTGAAGCTTTCTTT. Translating it yields CAWSVQGGVINTEAFF.

J is TRBJ2-3 and V is TRBV6-2 or TRBV6-3, with TRBD2 matching 8 bases. This CDR3 is 16 amino acids long. Losses at the gene ends were 6 bases for V and 2 bases for J; bases not matched to a gene: 10. Per germline, CDR1 MNHEY and CDR2 SVGEGT. The CDR3 nucleotides read TGTGCCAGCAGCGGCCTTGGAGCGGGGGTCACAGATACGCAGTATTTT. Translating it yields CASSGLGAGVTDTQYF.

The rearrangement uses TRBV5-5 and TRBJ1-1; D is ambiguous. CDR1 and CDR2 from the germline V gene are SGHKS and YYEKEE (reference sequence). This CDR3 spans 13 amino acids. The germline V and J ends were trimmed by 2 bases and 5 bases, with 10 bases remaining between them. The CDR3: CASSLVTGTEAFF. The CDR3 DNA reads as TGTGCCAGCAGCTTAGTTACGGGAACTGAAGCTTTCTTT.

Written as DNA, the CDR3 is TGCAGTGCTAGAGATAACGGTGAAGCTTTCTTT. It translates to CSARDNGEAFF. This rearrangement joins TRBV20-1 to TRBJ1-1; unclear D gene. V was clipped by 0 bases and J by 7 bases, with 6 bases between them. The CDR3 totals 11 residues. The germline CDR1 and CDR2 sequences are DFQATT and SNEGSKA (reference sequence).

The chain links TRBV5-1 to TRBJ1-6; the D is unclear. Germline CDR1 SGHRS, CDR2 YFSETQ. V was pared by 5 bases and J by 0 bases, with 6 bases between. CDR3 size: 14 residues. The CDR3 DNA reads TGCGCCAGCAGGGAGAGCTCCTATAATTCACCCCTCCACTTT. As protein: CASRESSYNSPLHF. Using reference TRBV5-1 and TRBJ1-6 for the parts outside the CDR3, the full variable domain is KAGVTQTPRYLIKTRGQQVTLSCSPISGHRSVSWYQQTPGQGLQFLFEYFSETQRNKGNFPGRFSGRQFSNSRSEMNVSTLELGDSALYLCASRESSYNSPLHFGNGTRLTVT.

This chain joins TRBV5-1 and TRBJ1-2, with 9 nucleotides matching TRBD1. This CDR3 region has 15 residues. With V trimmed by 0 bases and J by 4 bases, 4 bases remained unmatched. Germline CDR1 SGHRS, CDR2 YFSETQ. In nucleotides, the CDR3 is TGCGCCAGCAGCTTGGGAGGACAGGGGAGCTATGGCTACACCTTC. Amino acids: CASSLGGQGSYGYTF.

The chain links TRBV11-2 to TRBJ2-5; TRBD2 aligns across 8 bases. There are 14 residues in the CDR3. The V gene end was trimmed by 2 bases and the J gene end by 5 bases; junction bases not matched to a gene: 4. Germline loops: CDR1 SGHAT, CDR2 FQNNGV. The CDR3 loop is CASSLSGGRETQYF. The CDR3, as DNA: TGTGCCAGCAGCTTATCGGGGGGGCGTGAGACCCAGTACTTC.

The chain combines TRBV29-1 with TRBJ2-7; 8 nucleotides align to TRBD1. The CDR3 is 12 residues long. Trimming at V came to 6 bases and at J to 6 bases, leaving 7 bases not matched to a gene. Germline CDR1 and CDR2: SQVTM and ANQGSEA. In DNA, the CDR3 is TGCAGCGTGGACCGTCAGGGGGCCGAGCAGTACTTC. It translates to CSVDRQGAEQYF.

The chain is built from TRBV5-5 and TRBJ2-5; D call uncertain. The CDR3 has 14 residues. Per germline, CDR1 SGHKS and CDR2 YYEKEE (reference sequence). Deletions cut 1 base from V and 2 bases from J, with 9 bases between. CDR3 loop: CASSLRRPQETQYF. In nucleotides, the CDR3 is TGTGCCAGCAGCTTGAGGAGACCTCAAGAGACCCAGTACTTC.